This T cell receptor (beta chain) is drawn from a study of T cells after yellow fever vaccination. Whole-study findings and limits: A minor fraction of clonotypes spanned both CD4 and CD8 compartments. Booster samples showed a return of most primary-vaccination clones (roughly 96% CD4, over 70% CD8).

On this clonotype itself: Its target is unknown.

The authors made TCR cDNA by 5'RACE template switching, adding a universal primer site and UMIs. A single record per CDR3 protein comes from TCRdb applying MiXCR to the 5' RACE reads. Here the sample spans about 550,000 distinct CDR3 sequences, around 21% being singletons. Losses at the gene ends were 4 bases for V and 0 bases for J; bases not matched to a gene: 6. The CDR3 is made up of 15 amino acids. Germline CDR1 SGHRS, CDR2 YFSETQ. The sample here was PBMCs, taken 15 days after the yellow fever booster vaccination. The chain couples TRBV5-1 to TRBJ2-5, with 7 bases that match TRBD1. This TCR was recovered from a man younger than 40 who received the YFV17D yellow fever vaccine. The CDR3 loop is CASSKEGQDQETQYF. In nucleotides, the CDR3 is TGCGCCAGCAGCAAGGAAGGACAGGACCAAGAGACCCAGTACTTC.